These 30 T cell receptor beta chains came from one sample sequenced in a study of CD8 T cells in Susac syndrome. Reverse transcription of about 0.5 to 1 ug RNA was carried out with random hexamers. MiXCR, run by TCRdb on the immunoSEQ multiplex PCR reads, gives a single entry per CDR3 protein. The table records 150,000 to 180,000 distinct CDR3 sequences, approximately 96% of them present only once. The sequenced material came from CD4+ T cells from PBMCs. The receptor set was obtained from a human donor with Susac syndrome.

The V gene is TRBV18, the J gene TRBJ1-1; weak D call: TRBD1 (6 bases). The CDR3 runs to 14 residues. V lost 6 bases, J lost 3 bases, and 14 bases lay in between. The germline CDR1 and CDR2 sequences are KGHSH and LQKENI. As DNA, the CDR3 is TGTGCCAGCTCCCCGGGGGGGCCGGACACTGAAGCTTTCTTT. Translation: CASSPGGPDTEAFF.

This clonotype was seen only once. CDR3 DNA: TGCGCCAGCAGCCAAGTGAAGGGAGCTGCTAACTATGGCTACACCTTC. Protein: CASSQVKGAANYGYTF. The V and J genes are TRBV4-3 and TRBJ1-2; no firm D call. The CDR3 contains 16 residues. Trimming left V 1 base short and J 0 bases short, with 12 bases between. Looked up from germline, CDR1 is LGHNA and CDR2 is YSLEER.

The chain employs TRBV10-3 and TRBJ1-2; 9 nucleotides match TRBD1. V trimming: 7 bases; J trimming: 4 bases; junction bases outside the gene matches: 7. The germline V gene has CDR1 ENHRY and CDR2 SYGVKD. The CDR3 totals 14 residues. As DNA, the CDR3 is TGTGCCATCAAAACAGGGGGCGTCACCTATGGCTACACCTTC. Its translation: CAIKTGGVTYGYTF.

The chain links TRBV12-3 or TRBV12-4 to TRBJ1-6, with 12 bases fitting TRBD1. The CDR3 runs to 13 residues. V shed 6 bases and J 15 bases; nucleotides not matched to a gene: 6. The CDR3 sequence: CASRGQGARDLHF. The CDR3 nucleotides read TGTGCCAGCAGGGGACAGGGGGCGCGGGACCTCCACTTT.

The rearrangement links TRBV19 to TRBJ1-2; 8 positions match TRBD1. This CDR3 contains 14 residues. From germline, CDR1 is LNHDA and CDR2 SQIVND (reference sequence). The junction had 1 base not matched to a gene; V was cut back by 1 base and J by 3 bases. The CDR3 region is CASSIAGGYYGYTF. CDR3 bases: TGTGCCAGTAGTATAGCAGGGGGCTACTATGGCTACACCTTC. Full variable domain (missing parts from reference TRBV19 and TRBJ1-2): DGGITQSPKYLFRKEGQNVTLSCEQNLNHDAMYWYRQDPGQGLRLIYYSQIVNDFQKGDIAEGYSVSREKKESFPLTVTSAQKNPTAFYLCASSIAGGYYGYTFGSGTRLTVV.

This clonotype is a singleton in its sample. This chain links TRBV3-1 with TRBJ2-1; D gene ambiguous. This CDR3 is 15 amino acids long. Germline V gene lookup returns CDR1 LGHDT and CDR2 YNNKEL (reference sequence). Trimming cost V 1 base and J 5 bases, with 12 bases left between them. CDR3: CASSQGTTQNNEQFF. The CDR3 DNA is TGTGCCAGCAGCCAAGGGACGACACAGAACAATGAGCAGTTCTTC.

The chain has TRBV4-1 and TRBJ2-6, with 11 bases identical to TRBD1. V lost 1 base and J lost 3; bases outside the gene matches: 5. From germline, CDR1 is MGHRA and CDR2 YSYEKL. CDR3 size: 18 residues. This chain's CDR3 is CASSQAGTGGHGANVLTF. In DNA, the CDR3 is TGCGCCAGCAGCCAAGCCGGGACAGGGGGTCATGGGGCCAACGTCCTGACTTTC.

This chain links TRBV3-1 with TRBJ2-5; TRBD2 is a possible D gene (6 bases). CDR3 size: 15 residues. From germline, CDR1 is LGHDT and CDR2 YNNKEL (reference sequence). V dropped 5 bases and J dropped 1 base, with 14 bases sitting between them. CDR3 sequence: CASSTRQRVQETQYF. CDR3 DNA sequence: TGTGCCAGCAGCACCCGTCAGCGGGTCCAAGAGACCCAGTACTTC.

The V call is TRBV20-1, the J call TRBJ1-2, with D hard to call. With 5 bases removed from V and 8 bases from J, the gap between germline ends came to 12 bases. CDR3 size: 11 residues. Germline values: CDR1 DFQATT, CDR2 SNEGSKA (reference sequence). In nucleotides, the CDR3 is TGCAGTGCTCCGACCGGGGAAGGCTACACCTTC. This sequence encodes CSAPTGEGYTF.

The gene calls are TRBV6-5 and TRBJ1-1; D not certain. V shed 5 bases and J shed 3 bases, with 10 bases lying between them. Germline V CDR1 and CDR2: MNHEY, SVGAGI. This CDR3 spans 13 amino acids. The CDR3 sequence: CASSDGVDTEAFF. In DNA form, the CDR3 reads TGTGCCAGCAGTGACGGGGTGGACACTGAAGCTTTCTTT.

V usage is TRBV20-1 and J usage is TRBJ1-5; D gene ambiguous. Between the trimmed V and J ends, which lost 5 bases and 2 bases, there was a span of 10 bases. Germline V CDR1 and CDR2: DFQATT, SNEGSKA (reference sequence). The CDR3 length is 13 residues. The CDR3 bases are TGCAGTGCTCACCTAGACGGCAATCAGCCCCAGCATTTT. This translates into CSAHLDGNQPQHF.

This clonotype was seen only once. The chain recombines TRBV7-3 with TRBJ2-7; D not certain. The CDR3 spans 13 residues. The ends were cut back, 5 bases at V and 3 bases at J, with 11 bases in the middle. CDR1 is SGHTA, CDR2 FQGTGA, per germline. The CDR3 protein is CASSLNGVYEQYF. The CDR3 coding sequence is TGTGCCAGCAGCCTAAACGGAGTCTACGAGCAGTACTTC.

The V and J genes are TRBV20-1 and TRBJ2-1; D is perhaps TRBD2 (7 bases). This CDR3 is built from 16 residues. Germline CDR1 DFQATT, CDR2 SNEGSKA (reference sequence). Deletions cut 3 bases from V and 5 bases from J, with 20 bases between. CDR3 amino acids: CSARVAGAPLHNEQFF. The CDR3 DNA reads TGCAGTGCTAGGGTGGCGGGGGCCCCCCTCCACAATGAGCAGTTCTTC.

The rearrangement links TRBV5-4 to TRBJ2-5; 12 bases map to TRBD2. The CDR3 extends over 14 amino acids. Trimming cost V 3 bases and J 4 bases; bases outside gene matches: 1. CDR1 SGHNT and CDR2 YYREEE come from the germline V gene (reference sequence). The CDR3 DNA reads as TGTGCCAGCAGCTCTAGCGGGGGGGCAGAGACCCAGTACTTC. It encodes CASSSSGGAETQYF.

The chain recombines TRBV9 with TRBJ2-7; TRBD2 is a possible D gene (6 bases). Trimming took off 0 bases at V and 4 bases at J, with 20 bases between the two ends. Germline V CDR1 and CDR2: SGDLS, YYNGEE. The CDR3 is made up of 17 amino acids. DNA of the CDR3: TGTGCCAGCAGCGTAGGACCAGTTGCTAGCGAGTTTTACGAGCAGTACTTC. Amino acid sequence: CASSVGPVASEFYEQYF.

The V call is TRBV5-1, the J call TRBJ1-1; 7 nucleotides agree with TRBD1. This CDR3 region has 15 residues. V shed 3 bases and J 3 bases; nucleotides not matched to a gene: 8. CDR1 is SGHRS and CDR2 is YFSETQ in the germline V gene. CDR3 region: CASSSQQGRHTEAFF. In nucleotides, the CDR3 is TGCGCCAGCAGCTCGCAACAGGGGCGTCACACTGAAGCTTTCTTT.

This clonotype was detected once. V gene TRBV7-9 combines with J gene TRBJ2-4; 7 bases line up with TRBD1. Germline V gene data show CDR1 as SEHNR and CDR2 as FQNEAQ (reference sequence). J was trimmed by 1 base and V by 2 bases; bases with no gene match: 5. The CDR3 contains 16 residues. The chain's CDR3 is CASSLRDSEAKNIQYF. The CDR3 DNA reads as TGTGCCAGCAGCTTACGGGACAGTGAGGCCAAAAACATTCAGTACTTC.

V is TRBV4-3 and J is TRBJ1-2; perhaps TRBD1 as D (5 bases). Looked up from germline, CDR1 is LGHNA and CDR2 is YSLEER. V gave up 2 bases and J gave up 7 bases, with 17 bases separating them. This CDR3 has 15 amino acids. In DNA form, the CDR3 reads TGCGCCAGCAGCCAAAGGATCAAATGGGACGTTGGCTACACCTTC. Protein product: CASSQRIKWDVGYTF.

In its sample, this clonotype was seen once. The J gene is TRBJ1-6, the V gene TRBV20-1, with D tentatively TRBD1 (5 bases). CDR1 and CDR2 from the germline V gene are DFQATT and SNEGSKA (reference sequence). Deletions cut 6 bases from V and 13 bases from J, with 25 bases between. The CDR3 is made up of 15 amino acids. The CDR3 sequence is CSADPGRQFPSPLHF. CDR3 DNA sequence: TGCAGTGCGGACCCGGGACGCCAGTTCCCTTCGCCCCTCCACTTT.

The J gene is TRBJ2-2, the V gene TRBV4-2; D possibly corresponds to TRBD1 (5 bases). From germline, CDR1 is LGHNA and CDR2 YNFKEQ. The CDR3 is 14 amino acids. V shed 1 base and J shed 7 bases, with 10 bases lying between them. The CDR3 reads CASSQGREGGELFF. CDR3 nucleotides: TGTGCCAGCAGCCAAGGCAGGGAAGGCGGGGAGCTGTTTTTT.

The genes are TRBV25-1 and TRBJ1-1; D is uncertain. The CDR3 extends over 12 amino acids. Germline CDR1 and CDR2: MGHDK and SYGVNS. Trimming cost V 3 bases and J 2 bases, with 4 bases left between them. The CDR3 nucleotides read TGTGCCAGCAGTGAGTATAACACTGAAGCTTTCTTT. Residues: CASSEYNTEAFF.

The chain joins TRBV29-1 to TRBJ1-2; 12 nucleotides agree with TRBD1. The V segment lost 6 bases and the J segment 4 bases; nucleotides outside the gene matches: 3. Germline V gene data show CDR1 as SQVTM and CDR2 as ANQGSEA. The CDR3 has 13 amino acids. The CDR3 DNA sequence: TGCAGCGTGGGGACAGGGGGCAGCTATGGCTACACCTTC. It specifies CSVGTGGSYGYTF.

The V and J genes are TRBV29-1 and TRBJ1-1, with a tentative D call TRBD1 (5 bases). The CDR3 length is 12 residues. Germline lookup yields CDR1 SQVTM and CDR2 ANQGSEA. Trimming shortened V by 6 bases and J by 5 bases, and 13 bases separated the two germline ends. The CDR3: CSVLGWGTEAFF. In DNA, the CDR3 is TGCAGCGTACTGGGCTGGGGGACTGAAGCTTTCTTT.

The J gene is TRBJ2-7, the V gene TRBV27; tentative D call: TRBD1 (5 bases). CDR1 and CDR2 (germline): MNHEY, SMNVEV (reference sequence). This CDR3 has 14 amino acids. V was shortened by 2 bases and J by 4 bases, with 12 bases between the two germline ends. CDR3 loop: CASSLSQGGYEQYF. In nucleotides, the CDR3 is TGTGCCAGCAGTTTAAGTCAGGGTGGTTACGAGCAGTACTTC.

The genes are TRBV5-1 and TRBJ1-1; D is unresolved. Per germline, CDR1 SGHRS and CDR2 YFSETQ. The CDR3 runs 14 residues. V gave up 0 bases and J gave up 2 bases, with 8 bases separating them. The DNA of the CDR3 is TGCGCCAGCAGCTTGGGGTCCCCAAACACTGAAGCTTTCTTT. Translated, it gives CASSLGSPNTEAFF.

This rearrangement joins TRBV3-1 to TRBJ1-6; no definite D call. The germline gives CDR1 LGHDT, CDR2 YNNKEL (reference sequence). The CDR3 runs to 15 residues. V lost 0 bases to trimming and J lost 6 bases, with 9 bases between them. This chain's CDR3 is CASSQESPFNSPLHF. As DNA, the CDR3 is TGTGCCAGCAGCCAAGAATCTCCGTTTAATTCACCCCTCCACTTT. The entire variable domain, with the rest obtained from reference TRBV3-1 and TRBJ1-6, is as follows: DTAVSQTPKYLVTQMGNDKSIKCEQNLGHDTMYWYKQDSKKFLKIMFSYNNKELIINETVPNRFSPKSPDKAHLNLHINSLELGDSAVYFCASSQESPFNSPLHFGNGTRLTVT.

The V call is TRBV7-9, the J call TRBJ2-3; either TRBD1 or TRBD2 may fit D (6 bases each). Trimming removed 3 bases at V and 4 bases at J, with 14 bases between. Germline-derived CDR1 and CDR2 are SEHNR and FQNEAQ (reference sequence). The CDR3 covers 15 residues. The CDR3 DNA is TGTGCCAGCAGCTTGGCGGGACATCCAGCAGATACGCAGTATTTT. As protein: CASSLAGHPADTQYF. The full variable domain, rest sourced from reference TRBV7-9 and TRBJ2-3, is DTGVSQNPRHKITKRGQNVTFRCDPISEHNRLYWYRQTLGQGPEFLTYFQNEAQLEKSRLLSDRFSAERPKGSFSTLEIQRTEQGDSAMYLCASSLAGHPADTQYFGPGTRLTVL.

This clonotype occurred once. This chain connects TRBV7-9 to TRBJ1-4; D not certain. V was cut by 5 bases and J by 0 bases, with 4 bases left in between. The CDR3 sequence is 13 residues long. CDR1 is SEHNR and CDR2 is FQNEAQ in the germline V gene (reference sequence). CDR3 sequence (DNA): TGTGCCAGCAGCCCTGCAACTAATGAAAAACTGTTTTTT. Translating it yields CASSPATNEKLFF.

The chain recombines TRBV5-1 with TRBJ2-7; 8 bases fit TRBD2. The J segment lost 7 bases and the V segment lost 4 bases, leaving 7 bases of the junction unmatched. The CDR3 extends over 13 amino acids. Germline CDR1 reads SGHRS; CDR2 reads YFSETQ. The DNA for the CDR3 is TGCGCCAGCAGCCCCCGACTAGCGAATGAGCAGTACTTC. It specifies CASSPRLANEQYF.

This chain connects TRBV3-1 to TRBJ2-3; D is unresolved. V was cut by 5 bases and J by 2 bases, with 11 bases left in between. This CDR3 is built from 14 residues. Germline V gene sequence: CDR1 LGHDT, CDR2 YNNKEL (reference sequence). The CDR3 nucleotides read TGTGCCAGCAGCTCCGCTACCTACACAGATACGCAGTATTTT. Translation: CASSSATYTDTQYF.